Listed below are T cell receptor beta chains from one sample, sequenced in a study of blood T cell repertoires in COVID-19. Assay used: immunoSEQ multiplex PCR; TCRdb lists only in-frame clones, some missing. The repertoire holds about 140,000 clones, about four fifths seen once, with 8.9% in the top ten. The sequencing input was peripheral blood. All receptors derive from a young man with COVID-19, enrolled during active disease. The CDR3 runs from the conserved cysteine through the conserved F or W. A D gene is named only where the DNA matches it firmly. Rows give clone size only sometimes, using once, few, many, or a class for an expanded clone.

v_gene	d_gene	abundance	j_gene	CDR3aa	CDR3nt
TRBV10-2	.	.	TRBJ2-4	CASSEQPGDSLAKNIQYF	TGCGCCAGCAGCGAGCAGCCCGGGGACTCCCTAGCCAAAAACATTCAGTACTTC
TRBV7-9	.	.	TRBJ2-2	CASSLVPRMNTGELFF	TGTGCCAGCAGCTTAGTACCTAGAATGAACACCGGGGAGCTGTTTTTT
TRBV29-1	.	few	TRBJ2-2	CSVEALWSNTGELFF	TGCAGCGTTGAGGCCCTTTGGTCCAACACCGGGGAGCTGTTTTTT
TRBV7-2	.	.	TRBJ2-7	CASSFYQGGQYF	TGTGCCAGCAGCTTCTATCAAGGAGGGCAGTACTTC
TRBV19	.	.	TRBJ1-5	CASSIELGDQPQHF	TGTGCCAGTAGTATCGAGTTAGGGGATCAGCCCCAGCATTTT
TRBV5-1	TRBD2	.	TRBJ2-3	CASSLTSGMADTQYF	TGCGCCAGCAGCCTGACTAGCGGGATGGCAGATACGCAGTATTTT
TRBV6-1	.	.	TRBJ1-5	CASSEARAGDQPQHF	TGTGCCAGCAGTGAAGCGCGGGCAGGGGATCAGCCCCAGCATTTT
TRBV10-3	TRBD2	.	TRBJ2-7	CAIRTGTSGSLYEQYF	TGTGCCATCAGGACGGGGACTAGCGGGAGCCTTTACGAGCAGTACTTC
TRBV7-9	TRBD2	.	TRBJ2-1	CASSSPGGDYNEQFF	TGTGCCAGCAGCTCCCCCGGGGGGGACTACAATGAGCAGTTCTTC
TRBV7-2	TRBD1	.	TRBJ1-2	CASSPVGAGGTHGYTF	TGTGCCAGCAGCCCTGTCGGGGCAGGGGGAACCCATGGCTACACCTTC
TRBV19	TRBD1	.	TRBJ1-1	CASIRGGTATEAFF	TGTGCCAGTATTAGAGGGGGCACTGCAACTGAAGCTTTCTTT
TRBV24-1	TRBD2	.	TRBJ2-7	CATSGPRRDGEWGGYEQYF	TGTGCCACCAGTGGCCCCCGCCGGGACGGAGAATGGGGGGGTTACGAGCAGTACTTC
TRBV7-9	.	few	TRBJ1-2	CASSFRGNYGYTF	TGTGCCAGCAGCTTTCGAGGGAACTATGGCTACACCTTC
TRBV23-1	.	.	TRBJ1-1	CASSQRVRQVRAFF	TGCGCCAGCAGTCAACGGGTCCGACAGGTTAGAGCTTTCTTT
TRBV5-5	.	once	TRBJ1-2	CASSLTGSRGYTF	TGTGCCAGCAGCTTGACAGGGTCGCGTGGCTACACCTTC
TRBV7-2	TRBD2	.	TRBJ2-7	CASSPSGGPSRYEQYF	TGTGCCAGCAGCCCCTCGGGAGGGCCATCCCGATACGAGCAGTACTTC
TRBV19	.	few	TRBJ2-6	CASTLLRAGSGANVLTF	TGTGCCAGTACCCTGTTGAGGGCAGGATCTGGGGCCAACGTCCTGACTTTC
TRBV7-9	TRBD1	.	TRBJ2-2	CAGDRTGELFF	TGTGCCGGGGACAGGACCGGGGAGCTGTTTTTT
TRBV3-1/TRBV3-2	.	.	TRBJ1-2	CASSQDRYGGYTF	TGTGCCAGCAGCCAAGATCGATACGGTGGCTACACCTTC
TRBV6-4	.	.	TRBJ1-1	CASSATGLTEAFF	TGTGCCAGCAGTGCAACAGGGCTCACTGAAGCTTTCTTT
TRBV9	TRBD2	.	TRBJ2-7	CASGWTSASEQYF	TGTGCCAGCGGCTGGACTAGTGCCTCCGAGCAGTACTTC
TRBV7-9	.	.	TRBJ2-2	CASSSYGSTNTGELFF	TGTGCCAGCAGCTCCTACGGGTCGACGAACACCGGGGAGCTGTTTTTT
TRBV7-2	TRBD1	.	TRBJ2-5	CASSGTGLQETQYF	TGTGCCAGCAGCGGGACAGGGTTGCAAGAGACCCAGTACTTC
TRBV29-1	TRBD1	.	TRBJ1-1	CSVRDSPNTEAFF	TGCAGCGTACGGGACAGCCCTAACACTGAAGCTTTCTTT
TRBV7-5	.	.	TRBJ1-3	CARSVGQGNTIYF	.
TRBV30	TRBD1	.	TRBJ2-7	CAWSFRGGYYSEQYF	TGTGCCTGGAGTTTTCGAGGGGGCTACTATAGCGAGCAGTACTTC
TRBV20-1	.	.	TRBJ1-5	CSASLYRDNQPQHF	TGCAGTGCTAGTCTTTACAGAGATAATCAGCCCCAGCATTTT
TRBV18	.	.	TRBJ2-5	CASSPGQGETQYF	TGTGCCAGCTCACCAGGGCAGGGAGAGACCCAGTACTTC
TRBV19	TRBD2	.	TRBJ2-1	CASSPSGSNNEQFF	TGTGCCAGTAGTCCTAGCGGGTCGAACAATGAGCAGTTCTTC
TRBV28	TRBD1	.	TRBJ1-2	CASSEQGALNYGYTF	TGTGCCAGCAGTGAACAGGGGGCGCTGAACTATGGCTACACCTTC
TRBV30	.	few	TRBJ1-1	CAWRVQGNTEAFF	TGTGCCTGGAGGGTCCAGGGGAACACTGAAGCTTTCTTT
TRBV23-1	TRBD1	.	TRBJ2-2	CASKPYRGRSGELFF	TGCGCCAGCAAACCTTACAGGGGGCGTAGCGGGGAGCTGTTTTTT
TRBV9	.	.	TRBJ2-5	CASSGGRGQETQYF	TGTGCCAGCAGCGGAGGCAGGGGCCAAGAGACCCAGTACTTC
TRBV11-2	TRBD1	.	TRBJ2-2	CASSRRQGAAGELFF	TGTGCCAGCAGCCGCCGACAGGGGGCGGCCGGGGAGCTGTTTTTT
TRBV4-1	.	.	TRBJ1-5	CASSQEWRENQPQHF	TGCGCCAGCAGCCAAGAGTGGCGGGAGAATCAGCCCCAGCATTTT
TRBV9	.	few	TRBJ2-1	CASSPGGGSGDEQFF	TGTGCCAGCAGCCCCGGGGGCGGGAGCGGGGATGAGCAGTTCTTC
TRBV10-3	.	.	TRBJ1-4	CATSTEQGPNEKLFF	TGTGCCACTTCGACGGAACAGGGCCCCAATGAAAAACTGTTTTTT
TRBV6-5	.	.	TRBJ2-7	CASLDSSYEQYF	TGTGCCAGCCTGGACAGTTCCTACGAGCAGTACTTC
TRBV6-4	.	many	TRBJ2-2	CASGALVANTGELFF	TGTGCCAGCGGGGCGCTGGTCGCGAACACCGGGGAGCTGTTTTTT
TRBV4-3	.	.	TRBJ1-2	CASSPTGSGYGYTF	TGCGCCAGCAGCCCCACAGGGTCCGGCTATGGCTACACCTTC
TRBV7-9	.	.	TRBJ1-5	CASSSTGPNQPQHF	TGTGCCAGCAGCTCCACAGGGCCCAATCAGCCCCAGCATTTT